Below, one T cell receptor (beta chain) is given with its context. The antigen remains undetermined. Produced via immunoSEQ multiplex PCR; TCRdb's table is partial and in-frame only. The data hold more than 110,000 clones, with about 91% observed a single time. The sample is drawn from a study of cytotoxic CD8 clonotypes in ibrutinib-treated CLL. Study background: On average, around 85,000 productive rearrangements and 260,000 or so productive templates per sample. Study-level findings and limits: Before falling back toward baseline at progression, clonality had risen at the time of ibrutinib response.

The length of the CDR3 is 14 residues. Germline-derived CDR1 and CDR2 are SNHLY and FYNNEI. Trimming cost V 4 bases and J 4 bases, with 10 bases left between them. This specimen consisted of PBMCs, obtained after 12 months of ibrutinib treatment. The chain uses TRBV2 and TRBJ1-4; the D is unclear. This receptor was taken from a human donor with chronic lymphocytic leukemia. CDR3 in DNA: TGTGCCAGCAGTGTAACGACCCATAATGAAAAACTGTTTTTT. It translates to CASSVTTHNEKLFF.